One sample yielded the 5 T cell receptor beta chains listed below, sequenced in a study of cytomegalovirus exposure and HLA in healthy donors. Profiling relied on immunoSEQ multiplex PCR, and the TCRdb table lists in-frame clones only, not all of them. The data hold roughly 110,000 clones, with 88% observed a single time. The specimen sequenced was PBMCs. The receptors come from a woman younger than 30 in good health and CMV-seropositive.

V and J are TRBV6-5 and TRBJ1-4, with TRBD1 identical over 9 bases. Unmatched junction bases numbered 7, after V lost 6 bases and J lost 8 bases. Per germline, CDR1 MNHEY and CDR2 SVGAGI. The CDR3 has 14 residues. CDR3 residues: CASRGTGWSEKLFF. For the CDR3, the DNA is TGTGCCAGCAGGGGGACAGGGTGGTCAGAAAAACTGTTTTTT.

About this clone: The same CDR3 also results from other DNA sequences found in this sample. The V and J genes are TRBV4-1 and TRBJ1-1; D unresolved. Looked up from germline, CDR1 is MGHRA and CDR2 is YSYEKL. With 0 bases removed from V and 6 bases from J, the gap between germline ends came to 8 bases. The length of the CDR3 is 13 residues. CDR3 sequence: CASSQEWGAEAFF. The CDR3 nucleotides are TGCGCCAGCAGCCAAGAGTGGGGAGCTGAAGCTTTCTTT.

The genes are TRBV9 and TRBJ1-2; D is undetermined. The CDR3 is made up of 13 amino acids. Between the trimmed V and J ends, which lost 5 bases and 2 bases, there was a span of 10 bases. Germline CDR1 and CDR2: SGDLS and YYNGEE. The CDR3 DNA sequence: TGTGCCAGCAGGCCAACCCAGAACTATGGCTACACCTTC. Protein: CASRPTQNYGYTF.

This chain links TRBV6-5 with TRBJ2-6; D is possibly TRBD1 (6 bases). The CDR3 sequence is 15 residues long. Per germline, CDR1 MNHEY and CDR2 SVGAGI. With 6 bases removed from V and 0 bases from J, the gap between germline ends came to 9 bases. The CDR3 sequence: CASRTGYSGANVLTF. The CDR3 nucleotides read TGTGCCAGCAGAACAGGGTACTCTGGGGCCAACGTCCTGACTTTC.

The CDR3 is CSARGNGYTF. The CDR3 nucleotides are TGCAGCGCCAGGGGAAATGGCTACACCTTC. The chain uses TRBV29-1 and TRBJ1-2, with D perhaps TRBD1 (6 bases). Looked up from germline, CDR1 is SQVTM and CDR2 is ANQGSEA. This CDR3 spans 10 amino acids. The V gene lost 7 bases and the J gene lost 6 bases, with 9 bases spanning the gap.